Listed below are T cell receptor beta chains from one sample, sequenced in a study of Ad26.COV2.S vaccination and SARS-CoV-2 variants. TCRdb keeps only in-frame clones here, not all; method: immunoSEQ multiplex PCR. This sample has 300,000 to 450,000 clones, with around 84% found just once. Sequenced here: peripheral blood, sampled in a trial of Ad26.COV2.S vaccine versus placebo. These receptors all stem from a person between 18 and 59 years old who received the Ad26.COV2.S COVID-19 vaccine or a placebo. CDR3s include the opening cysteine and the closing phenylalanine or tryptophan. D genes are given only for firm matches. Clone size is not always given. Where it is, it says once, few, many or a class for expanded clones.

>TRBJ2-7|few|.|TRBV4-3
CASSSGAVPYEQYF
TGCGCCAGCAGCTCCGGGGCAGTCCCCTACGAGCAGTACTTC
>TRBJ2-7|.|.|TRBV5-5
CASRLQTGLISYEQYF
TGTGCCAGCAGACTTCAAACAGGGTTGATCTCCTACGAGCAGTACTTC
>TRBJ2-4|.|.|TRBV19
CASSTRSQNIQYF
TGTGCCAGCTCCACCCGGAGCCAAAACATTCAGTACTTC
>TRBJ1-1|.|.|TRBV7-8
CASSLIRDVNTEAFF
TGTGCCAGCAGCTTAATTCGGGACGTGAACACTGAAGCTTTCTTT
>TRBJ1-5|.|.|TRBV24-1
CATSDGVVDQPQHF
TGTGCCACCAGTGACGGGGTTGTCGATCAGCCCCAGCATTTT
>TRBJ2-2|.|.|TRBV4-1
CASSQDSTGRTGELFF
TGCGCCAGCAGCCAAGATAGTACAGGGCGCACCGGGGAGCTGTTTTTT
>TRBJ1-2|.|TRBD1|TRBV2
CASSRQGDYGYTF
TGTGCCAGCAGCCGACAGGGGGACTATGGCTACACCTTC
>TRBJ2-1|.|TRBD2|TRBV5-6
CASSFGLGGRAYNEQFF
TGTGCCAGCAGCTTTGGCCTTGGCGGGAGGGCCTACAATGAGCAGTTCTTC
>TRBJ1-5|few|.|TRBV28
CASSLADSSNQPQHF
TGTGCCAGCAGTTTAGCGGACAGTAGCAATCAGCCCCAGCATTTT
>TRBJ2-3|.|TRBD1|TRBV11-2
CASSLDRANPTDTQYF
TGTGCCAGCAGCCTCGACAGGGCGAACCCCACAGATACGCAGTATTTT
>TRBJ1-6|once|.|TRBV5-4
CASSHDSPEWGSPLHF
TGTGCCAGCAGCCATGACAGCCCGGAGTGGGGTTCACCCCTCCACTTT
>TRBJ2-7|.|.|TRBV4-3
CASSQRGSSYEQYF
TGCGCCAGCAGCCAGAGGGGCAGTTCCTACGAGCAGTACTTC
>TRBJ2-7|.|TRBD1|TRBV15
CATSRGQGAYEQYF
TGTGCCACCAGCAGGGGACAGGGGGCTTACGAGCAGTACTTC
>TRBJ2-1|.|.|TRBV29-1
CSVEGGSSYNEQFF
TGCAGCGTTGAAGGGGGGAGCTCCTACAATGAGCAGTTCTTC
>TRBJ1-1|.|TRBD1|TRBV28
CASLDREKSEAFF
TGTGCCAGCTTGGACAGGGAGAAGAGTGAAGCTTTCTTT
>TRBJ2-7|.|TRBD2|TRBV7-2
CASSLKLAGALSYEQYF
TGTGCCAGCAGCTTAAAATTAGCGGGGGCCCTCTCCTACGAGCAGTACTTC
>TRBJ2-1|once|.|TRBV7-2
CASSFDRGNEQFF
TGTGCCAGCAGCTTTGACCGGGGGAATGAGCAGTTCTTC
>TRBJ2-7|.|TRBD2|TRBV4-3
CASSQPGLAREQYF
TGCGCCAGCAGCCAACCGGGACTAGCGCGGGAGCAGTACTTC
>TRBJ1-1|.|TRBD1|TRBV30
CAWSLRGGAFF
TGTGCCTGGAGTCTCAGGGGGGGGGCTTTCTTT
>TRBJ2-3|once|TRBD2|TRBV5-5
CASSSPRAGGTDTQYF
TGTGCCAGCAGCTCCCCTAGGGCGGGGGGCACAGATACGCAGTATTTT
>TRBJ2-2|.|TRBD2|TRBV7-8
CASSDSGRQVGGELFF
TGTGCCAGCAGCGATAGCGGGAGGCAGGTTGGCGGGGAGCTGTTTTTT
>TRBJ2-3|.|.|TRBV2
CASRLDRSTDTQYF
TGTGCCAGCAGGCTGGACAGAAGCACAGATACGCAGTATTTT
>TRBJ2-5|.|.|TRBV18
CASSPPAAFQETQYF
TGTGCCAGCTCACCACCGGCAGCCTTCCAAGAGACCCAGTACTTC
>TRBJ2-2|.|.|TRBV9
CASSVEGYGELFF
TGTGCCAGCAGCGTTGAGGGATACGGGGAGCTGTTTTTT
>TRBJ2-5|.|.|TRBV6-5
CASSWIGETQYF
TGTGCCAGCAGCTGGATCGGAGAGACCCAGTACTTC